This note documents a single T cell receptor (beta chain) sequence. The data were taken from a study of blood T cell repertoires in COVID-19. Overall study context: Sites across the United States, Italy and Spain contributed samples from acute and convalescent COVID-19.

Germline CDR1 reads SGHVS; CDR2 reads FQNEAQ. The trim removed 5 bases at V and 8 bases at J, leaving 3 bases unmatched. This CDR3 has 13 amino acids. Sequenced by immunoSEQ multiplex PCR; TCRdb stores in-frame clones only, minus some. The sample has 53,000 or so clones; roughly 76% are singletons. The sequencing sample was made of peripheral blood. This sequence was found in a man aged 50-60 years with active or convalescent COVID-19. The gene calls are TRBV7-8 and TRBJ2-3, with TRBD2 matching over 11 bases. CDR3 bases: TGTGCCAGCAGCACCACTAGCGGGAGTACGCAGTATTTT. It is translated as CASSTTSGSTQYF.